This T cell receptor (beta chain) was captured in a study of a mutant IDH1 vaccine in newly diagnosed glioma. Study-wide context: The first vaccination came 4-6 weeks after radiotherapy alone, or with temozolomide cycles. Of the patients given treatment, approximately 60% were male and 37.5% were female, and a mean age of roughly 40 years was recorded.

The CDR3 spans 12 residues. The V end was cut by 0 bases, the J end by 7 bases, with 6 bases between. Germline V gene lookup returns CDR1 MNHEY and CDR2 SVGAGI. Time point specified: week 5, during vaccination. Doses comprised 300 ug of mutant IDH1 20-mer peptide each, plus topical imiquimod. Here immunoSEQ multiplex PCR was the method, and the copy in TCRdb shows in-frame clones only, minus some. The data contain tens of thousands of clones, roughly 90% of them seen just once; the ten biggest clones take up roughly a fifth. Findings and caveats of the study: Seemingly, pseudoprogression had no relation to changes in the top peripheral T cell clonotypes. Induction of immune responses by the vaccine occurred in approximately 92% of patients.

Worth noting for this clone: The antigen is not known.

The TCR comes from a man aged 18 to 29 with glioma. The sequencing used PBMCs, collected from a glioma patient whose treatment included an IDH1 peptide vaccine. The chain couples TRBV6-5 to TRBJ1-1; D is ambiguous. CDR3 loop: CASSYSTGEAFF. CDR3 nucleotides: TGTGCCAGCAGTTACTCGACCGGTGAAGCTTTCTTT.